The 14 T cell receptor beta chains listed next were all sequenced from one sample in a study of blood T cell repertoires in COVID-19. Profiled with immunoSEQ multiplex PCR; TCRdb holds only in-frame clones, not every one. The data show a few hundred thousand clones, around 83% seen once. The material sequenced was peripheral blood. The receptor source for this set is a woman at least 80 years old with COVID-19, enrolled during active disease.

The genes are TRBV19 and TRBJ2-5; TRBD2 agrees at 7 bases. The germline V gene has CDR1 LNHDA and CDR2 SQIVND (reference sequence). The CDR3 is 19 amino acids. V lost 3 bases to trimming and J lost 2 bases; unmatched junction nucleotides: 18. The CDR3 nucleotides are TGTGCCAGTAGTATTGGGGAGGGGTATACCCTTCGGGGACAAGAGACCCAGTACTTC. Translation: CASSIGEGYTLRGQETQYF.

V and J are TRBV30 and TRBJ2-1; D is possibly TRBD2 (6 bases). Germline assignment: CDR1 GTSNPN and CDR2 SVGIG (reference sequence). V dropped 2 bases and J dropped 5 bases, with 13 bases sitting between them. The CDR3 extends over 14 amino acids. The CDR3 DNA reads TGTGCCTGGAGTTATTTAGCGGTACACAATGAGCAGTTCTTC. The encoded protein is CAWSYLAVHNEQFF. Filled out from reference TRBV30 and TRBJ2-1, the complete variable domain reads SQTIHQWPATLVQPVGSPLSLECTVEGTSNPNLYWYRQAAGRGLQLLFYSVGIGQISSEVPQNLSASRPQDRQFILSSKKLLLSDSGFYLCAWSYLAVHNEQFFGPGTRLTVL.

This clone has more than one count but fewer than ten. One junction end does not reproduce the germline sequence, and a read error may be involved. CDR3: CASSISPEGPQHF. CDR3 DNA: TGTGCCAGCAGTATATCCCCGGAGGGGCCCCAGCATTTT. The chain carries TRBV27 and TRBJ1-5; D ambiguous. The CDR3 totals 13 residues. The germline gives CDR1 MNHEY, CDR2 SMNVEV (reference sequence).

This rearrangement joins TRBV6-5 to TRBJ2-7; D perhaps matches TRBD1 (5 bases). This CDR3 spans 14 amino acids. The ends were cut back, 4 bases at V and 1 base at J, with 11 bases in the middle. The germline V gene encodes CDR1 MNHEY and CDR2 SVGAGI. The CDR3 sequence is CASSSQAASYEQYF. The CDR3 DNA follows: TGTGCCAGCAGTTCACAGGCAGCATCCTACGAGCAGTACTTC.

This sequence joins TRBV7-6 and TRBJ1-2, with 8 nucleotides matching TRBD1. The CDR3 is made up of 15 amino acids. Trimming took 1 base from V and 3 from J; bases not matched to a gene: 4. Germline V gene lookup returns CDR1 SGHVS and CDR2 FNYEAQ. This CDR3 is CASSLGQGFDYGYTF. DNA of the CDR3: TGTGCCAGCAGCTTAGGACAGGGGTTTGACTATGGCTACACCTTC.

The chain couples TRBV5-1 to TRBJ2-5, with 7 bases aligning to TRBD2. Per germline, CDR1 SGHRS and CDR2 YFSETQ. The CDR3 is 15 residues long. The V gene end was trimmed by 0 bases and the J gene end by 4 bases; junction bases not matched to a gene: 6. The DNA of the CDR3 is TGCGCCAGCAGCTTGGCGACTAGCAGACGAGAGACCCAGTACTTC. Translating it yields CASSLATSRRETQYF.

This rearrangement joins TRBV28 to TRBJ2-7, with 7 bases that match TRBD2. The germline V gene has CDR1 MDHEN and CDR2 SYDVKM. After removal of 6 bases from V and 4 bases from J, the junction contained 9 bases not matched to a gene. The CDR3 contains 14 residues. CDR3 nucleotide sequence: TGTGCCAGCAGGATGACTAGCTCTAGATACGAGCAGTACTTC. This encodes CASRMTSSRYEQYF.

The chain combines TRBV6-5 with TRBJ2-1, with TRBD1 identical over 9 bases. Trimming removed 4 bases from V and 6 bases from J; junction bases left unmatched: 7. Germline V gives CDR1 MNHEY, CDR2 SVGAGI. The CDR3 consists of 15 residues. CDR3 sequence: CASSSGQGGLNEQFF. The CDR3, as DNA: TGTGCCAGCAGTTCGGGACAGGGTGGCCTCAATGAGCAGTTCTTC.

This clone appeared a single time. This chain joins TRBV3-1 (or the pseudogene TRBV3-2) and TRBJ2-7, with 9 positions matching TRBD2. CDR1 is LGHDT, CDR2 YNNKEL, per germline (reference sequence). There are 14 residues in the CDR3. V shed 0 bases and J 4 bases; nucleotides not matched to a gene: 1. CDR3 sequence: CASSQDSGGYEQYF. The CDR3 DNA reads as TGTGCCAGCAGCCAAGACAGCGGGGGGTACGAGCAGTACTTC.

The table lists this clone with a few counts. This chain joins TRBV7-2 and TRBJ2-1, with TRBD2 as a possible D gene (7 bases). CDR3 length: 14 residues. CDR1 SGHTA and CDR2 FQGNSA come from the germline V gene. The ends were cut back, 0 bases at V and 9 bases at J, with 12 bases in the middle. The CDR3 nucleotides are TGTGCCAGCAGCTTAGCCCGGGGGGCAGGTGAGCAGTTCTTC. This gives the protein CASSLARGAGEQFF.

This clone has a single count. The chain combines TRBV13 with TRBJ1-1; the D is unclear. This CDR3 has 16 residues. The V gene's germline CDR1 is PRHDT and CDR2 FYEKMQ (reference sequence). Deletions cut 3 bases from V and 5 bases from J, with 19 bases between. The CDR3 coding sequence is TGTGCCAGCAGCTTCGGGCGGGGTCTCCCGGGGACTGAAGCTTTCTTT. Its protein product is CASSFGRGLPGTEAFF.

V is TRBV7-2 and J is TRBJ2-3, with D maybe TRBD2 (5 bases). Germline V gives CDR1 SGHTA, CDR2 FQGNSA. This CDR3 has 14 amino acids. Trimming took off 5 bases at V and 5 bases at J, with 14 bases between the two ends. CDR3 protein: CASSPTRVGDTQYF. The CDR3 DNA reads TGTGCCAGCAGCCCTACTAGAGTTGGAGATACGCAGTATTTT.

The chain employs TRBV7-6 and TRBJ2-2; possible D gene TRBD2, 5 bases. The CDR3 is made up of 15 amino acids. The V and J ends lost 2 bases and 8 bases respectively, with 15 bases between them. The germline V gene has CDR1 SGHVS and CDR2 FNYEAQ. The CDR3 spells CASSLWTPPRGELFF. The CDR3 region has the DNA TGTGCCAGCAGCTTATGGACTCCCCCACGTGGGGAGCTGTTTTTT.

The chain is built from TRBV19 and TRBJ2-6, with D tentatively TRBD1 (5 bases). This CDR3 contains 17 residues. Per germline, CDR1 LNHDA and CDR2 SQIVND (reference sequence). Deletions cut 8 bases from V and 4 bases from J, with 21 bases between. The CDR3 loop is CASYRSSNGAGANVLTF. In DNA, the CDR3 is TGTGCCAGTTACAGGTCCTCGAATGGGGCGGGGGCCAACGTCCTGACTTTC.